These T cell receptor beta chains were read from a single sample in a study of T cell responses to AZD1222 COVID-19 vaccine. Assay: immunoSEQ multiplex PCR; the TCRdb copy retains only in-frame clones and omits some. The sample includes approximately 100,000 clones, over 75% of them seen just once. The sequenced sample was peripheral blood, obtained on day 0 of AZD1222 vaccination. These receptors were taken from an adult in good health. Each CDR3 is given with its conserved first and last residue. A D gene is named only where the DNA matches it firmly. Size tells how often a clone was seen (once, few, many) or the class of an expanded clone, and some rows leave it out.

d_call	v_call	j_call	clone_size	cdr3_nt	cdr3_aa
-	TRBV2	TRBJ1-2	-	TGTGCCAGCAGACGACAGTCCGGCGGCTACACCTTC	CASRRQSGGYTF
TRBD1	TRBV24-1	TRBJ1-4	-	TGTGCCACCAGTGATCCCGGGTCAGGGGGTGAAAAACTGTTTTTT	CATSDPGSGGEKLFF
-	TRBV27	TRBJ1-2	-	TGTGCCAGCACAACCTCCGGGGGGGGCTATGGCTACACCTTC	CASTTSGGGYGYTF
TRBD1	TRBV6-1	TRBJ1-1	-	TGTGCCAGCAGTGAGGCGGACAGGGGGCGGTTTAACACTGAAGCTTTCTTT	CASSEADRGRFNTEAFF
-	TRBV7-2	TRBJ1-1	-	TGTGCCAGCAGCTTAAGAGGACAGAAGAACACTGAAGCTTTCTTT	CASSLRGQKNTEAFF
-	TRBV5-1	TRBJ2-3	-	TGCGCCAGCAGCTCCGGACCACCCACAGATACGCAGTATTTT	CASSSGPPTDTQYF
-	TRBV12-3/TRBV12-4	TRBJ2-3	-	TGTGCCAGCAGTTTACTCCCAGATACGCAGTATTTT	CASSLLPDTQYF
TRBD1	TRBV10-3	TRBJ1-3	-	TGTGCCATCAGTGAGTCGCAGGGACAGGGGCATCGAAACACCATATATTTT	CAISESQGQGHRNTIYF
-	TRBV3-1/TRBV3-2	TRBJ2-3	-	TGTGCCAGCAGCCAAGTGGAAGATACGCAGTATTTT	CASSQVEDTQYF
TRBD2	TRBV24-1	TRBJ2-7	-	TGTGCCACCAGCGGGGGGAGGGAGCAGTACTTC	CATSGGREQYF
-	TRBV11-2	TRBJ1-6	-	TGTGCCAGCAGCTTAAGGGGGGGAGGGGTCGGAGATTCACCCCTCCACTTT	CASSLRGGGVGDSPLHF
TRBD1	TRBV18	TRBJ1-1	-	TGTGCCAGCTCACCACTGGACACAGGGGGGACAACTTTCTTT	CASSPLDTGGTTFF
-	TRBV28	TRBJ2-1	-	TGTGCCAGCAGTCCGGGCGGGGCGGAGGATGAGCAGTTCTTC	CASSPGGAEDEQFF
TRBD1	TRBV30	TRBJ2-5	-	TGTGCCTGGAGTGTACGTCCAGGGGGCTCGGGAGAGACCCAGTACTTC	CAWSVRPGGSGETQYF
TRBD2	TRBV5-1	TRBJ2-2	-	TGCGCCAGCAGCTCTGGTGTAGCGGGGGCCGGGGAGCTGTTTTTT	CASSSGVAGAGELFF
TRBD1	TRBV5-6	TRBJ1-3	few	TGTGCCAGCAGCCGGACCGACAGGGGGGGCTCTGGAAACACCATATATTTT	CASSRTDRGGSGNTIYF
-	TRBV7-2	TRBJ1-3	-	TGTGCCAGCAGCTCCCTAATGGGCAGGGGAGGTGGAAACACCATATATTTT	CASSSLMGRGGGNTIYF
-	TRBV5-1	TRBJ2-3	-	TGCGCCAGCAGCTTGGAACAGGTTCTCACAGATACGCAGTATTTT	CASSLEQVLTDTQYF
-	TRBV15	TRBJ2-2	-	TGTGCCACCAGCAGAGATCTGGGCGGGGAGCTGTTTTTT	CATSRDLGGELFF
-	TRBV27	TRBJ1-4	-	TGTGCCAGCTCACGAGGGGCGTCTAATGAAAAACTGTTTTTT	CASSRGASNEKLFF
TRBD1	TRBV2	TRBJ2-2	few	TGTGCCAGCAGTGACGAGAACAGGGGGACCGGGGAGCTGTTTTTT	CASSDENRGTGELFF
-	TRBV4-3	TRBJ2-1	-	TGCGCCAGCAGCCAAGAAGGCAGACCCTACAATGAGCAGTTCTTC	CASSQEGRPYNEQFF
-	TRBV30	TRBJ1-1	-	TGTGCCCAAAGGGCCACTGAAGCTTTCTTT	CAQRATEAFF
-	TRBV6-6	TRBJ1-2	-	TGTGCCAGCGGTCCCCCAGAGGCGGGCTACACCTTC	CASGPPEAGYTF
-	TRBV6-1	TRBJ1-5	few	TGTGCCAGCAGTGAACAGGGGATGCTCCCGCCCCAGCATTTT	CASSEQGMLPPQHF
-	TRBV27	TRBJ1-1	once	TGTGCCAGCAGTTTATCGGAGCACACTGAAGCTTTCTTT	CASSLSEHTEAFF
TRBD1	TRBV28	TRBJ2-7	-	TGTGCCAGCAGTTCCCACTACTTCGGGACAGGGAGCTCCTACGAGCAGTACTTC	CASSSHYFGTGSSYEQYF
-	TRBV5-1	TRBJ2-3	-	TGCGCCAGCAGCTTGAATTTAGATCGCACAGATACGCAGTATTTT	CASSLNLDRTDTQYF
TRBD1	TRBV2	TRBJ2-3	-	TGTGCCAGCAGTGAAATAGGGACAGGGGCAGATACGCAGTATTTT	CASSEIGTGADTQYF
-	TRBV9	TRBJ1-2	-	TGTGCCAGCAGCCCCCAGACAGGAGGTTATGGCTACACCTTC	CASSPQTGGYGYTF
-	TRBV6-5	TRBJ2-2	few	TGTGCCAGCAGTTACCGGCTCGGGGACCTCACCGGGGAGCTGTTTTTT	CASSYRLGDLTGELFF
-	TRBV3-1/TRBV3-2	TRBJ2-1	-	TGTGCCAGCAGCCAAGATAGAGAGCCCTACAATGAGCAGTTCTTC	CASSQDREPYNEQFF
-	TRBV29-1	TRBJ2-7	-	TGCAGCGTTGAAGGGACAACCGACGAGCAGTACTTC	CSVEGTTDEQYF
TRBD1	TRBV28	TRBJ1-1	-	TGTGCCAGCAGTCCCAGGGGACAGGGGTACACTGAAGCTTTCTTT	CASSPRGQGYTEAFF
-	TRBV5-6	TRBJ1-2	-	TGTGCCAGCAGCCCGGACAACTATGGCTACACCTTC	CASSPDNYGYTF
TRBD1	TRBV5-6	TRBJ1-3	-	TGTGCCAGCAGCCTGGAGGGGACAGGGACTGGAAACACCATATATTTT	CASSLEGTGTGNTIYF
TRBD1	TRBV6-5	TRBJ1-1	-	TGTGCCAGCACTAAAGGGGACAGGATGAACACTGAAGCTTTCTTT	CASTKGDRMNTEAFF
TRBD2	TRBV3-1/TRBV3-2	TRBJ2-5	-	TGTGCCAGCAGCCAAGTATCCAGCGGGAGAGAGACCCAGTACTTC	CASSQVSSGRETQYF
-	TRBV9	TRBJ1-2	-	TGTGCCAGCAGCGTAGGCACGGGGCAGGGTGTCTATGGCTACACCTTC	CASSVGTGQGVYGYTF
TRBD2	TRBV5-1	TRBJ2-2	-	TGCGCCAGCAGCCCCTTGGCGGGAGGGACCACCGGGGAGCTGTTTTTT	CASSPLAGGTTGELFF
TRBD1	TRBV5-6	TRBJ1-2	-	TGTGCCAGCAGCTTCGGCCAGGGGGCTGGTGGCTACACCTTC	CASSFGQGAGGYTF
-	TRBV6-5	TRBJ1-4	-	TGTGCCAGCAGACCTACAGGACCTGAAAAACTGTTTTTT	CASRPTGPEKLFF
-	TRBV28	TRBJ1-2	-	TGTGCCAGCAGTTTATTGCGGGGGGCGGACGGCTACACCTTC	CASSLLRGADGYTF
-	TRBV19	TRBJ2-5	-	TGTGCCAGTAGTATCCCTGGGGACGAGACCCAGTACTTC	CASSIPGDETQYF
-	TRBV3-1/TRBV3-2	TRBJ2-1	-	TGTGCCAGCAGCCAAGGTGCTATAAGACGGGGCAATGAGCAGTTCTTC	CASSQGAIRRGNEQFF